Listed here are 29 T cell receptor beta chains from one sample, sequenced in a study of OX40 agonist ivuxolimab in advanced cancers. Produced via immunoSEQ multiplex PCR; TCRdb's table is partial and in-frame only. The table records 40,000 or so clones, around 88% of them present only once. The sequencing used CD4+ or CD8+ T cells sorted from blood, collected in a trial of the OX40 agonist ivuxolimab. The receptors stem from an adult with an advanced solid tumor such as melanoma, head and neck, liver or kidney cancer.

V gene TRBV2 combines with J gene TRBJ1-1, with TRBD1 matching 7 bases. Germline trimming cut 6 bases from V and 2 bases from J; bases unmatched to any gene: 3. The CDR3 sequence is 13 residues long. The germline CDR1 and CDR2 sequences are SNHLY and FYNNEI. The CDR3 DNA reads TGTGCCAGCAGGGGGGACAGAAACACTGAAGCTTTCTTT. Translated, it gives CASRGDRNTEAFF.

The V gene is TRBV5-4, the J gene TRBJ1-3; D perhaps matches TRBD1 (5 bases). Trimming stripped 3 bases from V and 4 bases from J, with 23 bases between. Per germline, CDR1 SGHNT and CDR2 YYREEE (reference sequence). The CDR3 contains 18 residues. This chain's CDR3 is CASSYGTAWGLLGNTIYF. The CDR3 DNA reads TGTGCCAGCAGCTATGGGACCGCCTGGGGGTTACTGGGAAACACCATATATTTT.

The rearrangement joins TRBV9 to TRBJ2-3, with TRBD2 matching over 8 bases. J gave up 4 bases and V 0 bases, and 4 bases lay outside the gene matches. The CDR3 sequence is 15 residues long. Looked up from germline, CDR1 is SGDLS and CDR2 is YYNGEE. CDR3 amino acids: CASSVGGAGADTQYF. CDR3 nucleotide sequence: TGTGCCAGCAGCGTAGGGGGAGCGGGGGCAGATACGCAGTATTTT.

This clone was detected a few times. The V gene is TRBV5-4, the J gene TRBJ2-3; 9 nucleotides align to TRBD2. Germline CDR1 SGHNT, CDR2 YYREEE (reference sequence). This CDR3 has 18 amino acids. The junction had 9 bases not matched to a gene; V was cut back by 1 base and J by 0 bases. The chain's CDR3 is CASSLTVLAGGSTDTQYF. The CDR3 coding sequence is TGTGCCAGCAGCTTGACCGTCCTCGCGGGGGGGAGCACAGATACGCAGTATTTT.

The V gene is TRBV5-4, the J gene TRBJ2-7; D may be TRBD2 (6 bases). CDR3 length: 13 amino acids. Germline CDR1 and CDR2: SGHNT and YYREEE (reference sequence). Trimming removed 4 bases from V and 6 bases from J, with 14 bases in between. The CDR3 DNA sequence: TGTGCCAGCAGCAGGAGGGACCTGGTCGAGCAGTACTTC. It codes for CASSRRDLVEQYF.

V gene TRBV2 combines with J gene TRBJ2-1; 7 nucleotides match TRBD1. The CDR3 covers 14 residues. With 8 bases clipped from V and 1 base from J, the junction kept 5 bases outside the gene matches. Germline lookup yields CDR1 SNHLY and CDR2 FYNNEI. The CDR3 here is CASLRDRSYNEQFF. For the CDR3, the DNA is TGTGCCAGCCTTCGGGACAGATCCTACAATGAGCAGTTCTTC.

J is TRBJ1-2 and V is TRBV29-1; D not resolved. Germline assignment: CDR1 SQVTM and CDR2 ANQGSEA. The CDR3 consists of 13 residues. The V end lost 0 bases, the J end lost 8 bases, and 13 bases lay between the germline ends. The CDR3 nucleotides are TGCAGCGTTGAAGAGGGATCAATTAACGGCTACACCTTC. This codes for CSVEEGSINGYTF.

The chain is built from TRBV18 and TRBJ2-2, with TRBD1 as a possible D gene (6 bases). CDR3 length: 17 amino acids. Trimming took 4 bases from V and 2 from J, leaving 17 bases between them. CDR1 and CDR2 (germline): KGHSH, LQKENI. The CDR3 bases are TGTGCCAGCTCACTAGACAACAGGGCACTTAACACCGGGGAGCTGTTTTTT. This codes for CASSLDNRALNTGELFF.

The V gene is TRBV19, the J gene TRBJ1-4; 7 bases agree with TRBD1. CDR3 length: 14 amino acids. CDR1 and CDR2 (germline): LNHDA, SQIVND (reference sequence). The J segment lost 7 bases and the V segment lost 3 bases, leaving 5 bases of the junction unmatched. The CDR3 sequence is CASSINRGVEKLFF. The DNA for the CDR3 is TGTGCCAGTAGTATTAACAGGGGAGTTGAAAAACTGTTTTTT.

This chain uses TRBV6-1 with TRBJ1-5; a possible D gene is TRBD1 (5 bases). Between the trimmed V and J ends, which lost 4 bases and 0 bases, there was a span of 16 bases. Germline V gene sequence: CDR1 MNHNS, CDR2 SASEGT. This CDR3 is 17 amino acids long. CDR3: CASSALRDVYSNQPQHF. DNA for the CDR3: TGTGCCAGCAGTGCTCTCCGGGACGTTTATAGCAATCAGCCCCAGCATTTT.

The chain couples TRBV7-8 to TRBJ2-1; maybe TRBD1 (7 bases). V gave up 5 bases and J gave up 8 bases, with 16 bases separating them. The V gene's germline CDR1 is SGHVS and CDR2 FQNEAQ. The CDR3 is 14 amino acids. The CDR3 sequence: CASSGYRGGDEQFF. The CDR3 nucleotides are TGTGCCAGCAGCGGATACAGGGGAGGCGATGAGCAGTTCTTC. The complete variable domain, with remaining parts taken from reference TRBV7-8 and TRBJ2-1, reads GAGVSQSPRYKVAKRGQDVALRCDPISGHVSLFWYQQALGQGPEFLTYFQNEAQLDKSGLPSDRFFAERPEGSVSTLKIQRTQQEDSAVYLCASSGYRGGDEQFFGPGTRLTVL.

This clone was seen only once. The chain carries TRBV2 and TRBJ1-2, with TRBD1 identical over 10 bases. Germline CDR1 reads SNHLY; CDR2 reads FYNNEI. Trimming at V came to 6 bases and at J to 5 bases, leaving 9 bases not matched to a gene. CDR3 length equals 15 residues. This chain's CDR3 is CASRTGTGERYGYTF. The CDR3 coding sequence is TGTGCCAGCAGAACCGGGACAGGGGAAAGGTATGGCTACACCTTC.

J is TRBJ1-1 and V is TRBV10-3; the D gene is possibly TRBD1 (5 bases). Germline V gene lookup returns CDR1 ENHRY and CDR2 SYGVKD. Trimming took 3 bases from V and 4 from J, leaving 12 bases between them. The CDR3 has 14 residues. CDR3 sequence: CAISDLGVVTEAFF. CDR3 sequence (DNA): TGTGCCATCAGTGACTTAGGGGTTGTCACTGAAGCTTTCTTT.

The V and J genes are TRBV10-2 and TRBJ2-3, with D hard to call. CDR1 is WSHSY and CDR2 is SAAADI in the germline V gene. Trimming left V 3 bases short and J 4 bases short, with 2 bases between. CDR3 size: 11 residues. The CDR3: CASSDADTQYF. CDR3 nucleotide sequence: TGCGCCAGCAGTGACGCAGATACGCAGTATTTT.

The rearrangement uses TRBV5-1 and TRBJ2-7, with 10 positions matching TRBD1. This CDR3 region has 15 residues. The trim removed 3 bases at V and 6 bases at J, leaving 9 bases unmatched. From germline, CDR1 is SGHRS and CDR2 YFSETQ. The CDR3 region has the DNA TGCGCCAGCAGCTCCCGACAGGGGGCGATCGGCGAGCAGTACTTC. Translated: CASSSRQGAIGEQYF.

The chain combines TRBV6-6 with TRBJ2-5, with D perhaps TRBD1 or TRBD2 (5 bases each). V was cut by 4 bases and J by 3 bases, with 18 bases left in between. This CDR3 is built from 16 residues. Germline loops: CDR1 MNHNY, CDR2 SVGAGI (reference sequence). The CDR3 DNA is TGTGCCAGCAGTTCCACCCGTCGGGACGCAAAAGAGACCCAGTACTTC. Its translation is CASSSTRRDAKETQYF.

The genes are TRBV9 and TRBJ2-1; TRBD1 matches at 10 bases. V lost 0 bases, J lost 8 bases, and 5 bases stayed unmatched. CDR1 SGDLS and CDR2 YYNGEE come from the germline V gene. This CDR3 spans 15 amino acids. The CDR3 DNA reads TGTGCCAGCAGCGTAGGGACAGGGGGGGACGATGAGCAGTTCTTC. Translated: CASSVGTGGDDEQFF.

The chain is built from TRBV7-8 and TRBJ2-7; TRBD1 matches 8 bases. Trimming cost V 2 bases and J 10 bases; bases outside gene matches: 7. Per the germline V gene, CDR1 is SGHVS and CDR2 is FQNEAQ. This CDR3 is 13 amino acids long. The CDR3 DNA reads TGTGCCAGCAGCTTAACTATCGACAGGGGCCAGTACTTC. Protein sequence: CASSLTIDRGQYF.

This clone was seen a single time. The J gene is TRBJ2-7, the V gene TRBV5-5; unclear D gene. V lost 1 base to trimming and J lost 6 bases, with 11 bases between them. This CDR3 is 13 amino acids long. The V gene's germline CDR1 is SGHKS and CDR2 YYEKEE (reference sequence). Written as DNA, the CDR3 is TGTGCCAGCAGCTTGTGGACCGGCGGCGAGCAGTACTTC. This translates into CASSLWTGGEQYF.

The count of this clone is one. The CDR3: CATSRVAGPNTGELFF. DNA for the CDR3: TGTGCCACCAGCAGAGTAGCCGGTCCGAACACCGGGGAGCTGTTTTTT. The chain combines TRBV15 with TRBJ2-2; D ambiguous. The CDR3 covers 16 residues. The ends were cut back, 1 base at V and 0 bases at J, with 9 bases in the middle. Germline CDR1 and CDR2: LNHNV and YYDKDF (reference sequence).

This chain links TRBV2 with TRBJ1-2; 10 bases agree with TRBD1. The germline V gene has CDR1 SNHLY and CDR2 FYNNEI. J was trimmed by 6 bases and V by 4 bases; bases with no gene match: 5. This CDR3 has 14 residues. The CDR3 spells CASSVRDRGDGYTF. The CDR3 nucleotides read TGTGCCAGCAGTGTTAGGGACAGGGGCGATGGCTACACCTTC.

The rearrangement links TRBV5-1 to TRBJ2-7, with D perhaps being TRBD1 or TRBD2 (5 bases each). There are 13 residues in the CDR3. Trimming removed 5 bases from V and 3 bases from J, with 12 bases in between. Germline V CDR1 and CDR2: SGHRS, YFSETQ. CDR3 coding DNA: TGCGCCAGCAGTCGGGGCAGCGACTACGAGCAGTACTTC. Residues: CASSRGSDYEQYF.

This rearrangement joins TRBV29-1 to TRBJ1-4; D remains ambiguous. The CDR3 spans 12 residues. V shed 4 bases and J shed 8 bases, with 11 bases lying between them. Germline assignment: CDR1 SQVTM and CDR2 ANQGSEA. DNA of the CDR3: TGCAGCGTTGTGGACCCCAGAGAAAAACTGTTTTTT. Protein product: CSVVDPREKLFF. Supplemented by reference TRBV29-1 and TRBJ1-4, the full variable domain reads SAVISQKPSRDICQRGTSLTIQCQVDSQVTMMFWYRQQPGQSLTLIATANQGSEATYESGFVIDKFPISRPNLTFSTLTVSNMSPEDSSIYLCSVVDPREKLFFGSGTQLSVL.

CDR3 loop: CASGLREQGYTF. DNA of the CDR3: TGTGCCAGCGGCCTCAGGGAGCAGGGCTACACCTTC. The chain carries TRBV6-5 and TRBJ1-2; a weak D match, TRBD1 (5 bases). This CDR3 contains 12 residues. The V gene's germline CDR1 is MNHEY and CDR2 SVGAGI. V lost 8 bases, J lost 8 bases, and 15 bases lay in between.

This clone was seen a single time. The chain combines TRBV11-3 with TRBJ1-1, with 8 bases aligning to TRBD1. This CDR3 spans 15 amino acids. Looked up from germline, CDR1 is SGHNT and CDR2 is YENEEA. The trim removed 5 bases at V and 2 bases at J, leaving 7 bases unmatched. DNA of the CDR3: TGTGCCAGCAGCACTTCCGACAGGGGAAACACTGAAGCTTTCTTT. It codes for CASSTSDRGNTEAFF.

CDR3 sequence (DNA): TGTGCCAGCAGGAAGCAACGGGACACCGGGGAGCTGTTTTTT. Its protein product is CASRKQRDTGELFF. V usage is TRBV6-1 and J usage is TRBJ2-2; no clear D. CDR3 length: 14 amino acids. V was trimmed by 6 bases and J by 3 bases, leaving 11 bases between them. Germline V gives CDR1 MNHNS, CDR2 SASEGT.

V is TRBV7-9 and J is TRBJ2-1; perhaps TRBD2 as D (6 bases). With 5 bases removed from V and 14 bases from J, the gap between germline ends came to 19 bases. This CDR3 is built from 13 residues. CDR1 is SEHNR and CDR2 is FQNEAQ in the germline V gene (reference sequence). The CDR3 DNA reads as TGTGCCAGCAGCCCACAGAGTGGGGGAGGAGAGTTCTTC. Translating it yields CASSPQSGGGEFF.

V gene TRBV5-1 combines with J gene TRBJ1-1, with TRBD1 identical over 7 bases. Looked up from germline, CDR1 is SGHRS and CDR2 is YFSETQ. The CDR3 runs to 17 residues. Trimming cost V 3 bases and J 0 bases; bases outside gene matches: 11. The CDR3 DNA follows: TGCGCCAGCAGCTCCCTCTTGACAGGGTCTTTGAACACTGAAGCTTTCTTT. Its protein is CASSSLLTGSLNTEAFF.

This chain connects TRBV18 to TRBJ1-6; 7 nucleotides line up with TRBD1. Trimming removed 3 bases from V and 9 bases from J; junction bases left unmatched: 8. This CDR3 has 15 amino acids. Germline CDR1 KGHSH, CDR2 LQKENI. The CDR3 DNA reads TGTGCCAGCTCACCCCTGGGGACAGATTCTTCACCCCTCCACTTT. Translation: CASSPLGTDSSPLHF.